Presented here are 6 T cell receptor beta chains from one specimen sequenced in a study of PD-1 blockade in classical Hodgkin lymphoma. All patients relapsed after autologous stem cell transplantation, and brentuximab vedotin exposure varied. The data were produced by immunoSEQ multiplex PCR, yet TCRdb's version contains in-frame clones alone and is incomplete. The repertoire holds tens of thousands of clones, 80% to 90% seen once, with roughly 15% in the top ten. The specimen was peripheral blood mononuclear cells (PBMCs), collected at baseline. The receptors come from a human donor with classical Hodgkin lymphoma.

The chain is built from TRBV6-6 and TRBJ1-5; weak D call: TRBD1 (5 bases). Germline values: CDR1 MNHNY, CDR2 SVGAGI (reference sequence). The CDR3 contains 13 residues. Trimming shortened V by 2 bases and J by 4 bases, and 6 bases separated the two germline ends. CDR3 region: CASSYRGNQPQHF. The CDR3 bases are TGTGCCAGCAGTTACAGGGGAAATCAGCCCCAGCATTTT.

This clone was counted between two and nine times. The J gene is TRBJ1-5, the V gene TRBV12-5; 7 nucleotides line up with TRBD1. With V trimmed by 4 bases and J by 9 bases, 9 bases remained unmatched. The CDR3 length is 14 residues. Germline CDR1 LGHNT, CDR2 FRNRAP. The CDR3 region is CASGSTGVTLPQHF. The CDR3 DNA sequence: TGTGCTAGTGGTTCAACAGGGGTTACGCTGCCCCAGCATTTT. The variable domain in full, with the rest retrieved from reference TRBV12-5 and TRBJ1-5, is DARVTQTPRHKVTEMGQEVTMRCQPILGHNTVFWYRQTMMQGLELLAYFRNRAPLDDSGMPKDRFSAEMPDATLATLKIQPSEPRDSAVYFCASGSTGVTLPQHFGDGTRLSIL.

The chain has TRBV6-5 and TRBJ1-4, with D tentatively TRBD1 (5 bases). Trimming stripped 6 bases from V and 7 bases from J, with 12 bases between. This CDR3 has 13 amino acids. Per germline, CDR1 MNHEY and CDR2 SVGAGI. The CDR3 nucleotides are TGTGCCAGCAGCTGGGGGTTCGGTGAAAAACTGTTTTTT. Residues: CASSWGFGEKLFF.

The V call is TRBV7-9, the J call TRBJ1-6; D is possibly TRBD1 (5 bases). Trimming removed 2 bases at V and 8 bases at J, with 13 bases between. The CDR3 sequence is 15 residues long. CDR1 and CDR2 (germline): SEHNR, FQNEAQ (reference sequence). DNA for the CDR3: TGTGCCAGCAGCTTAAACGCGGGGGGGGATTCACCCCTCCACTTT. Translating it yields CASSLNAGGDSPLHF.

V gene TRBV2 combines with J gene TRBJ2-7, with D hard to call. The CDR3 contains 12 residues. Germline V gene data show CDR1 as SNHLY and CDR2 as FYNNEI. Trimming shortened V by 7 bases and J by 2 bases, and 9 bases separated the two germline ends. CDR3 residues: CASTSGAYEQYF. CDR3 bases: TGTGCCAGCACTAGTGGAGCCTACGAGCAGTACTTC.

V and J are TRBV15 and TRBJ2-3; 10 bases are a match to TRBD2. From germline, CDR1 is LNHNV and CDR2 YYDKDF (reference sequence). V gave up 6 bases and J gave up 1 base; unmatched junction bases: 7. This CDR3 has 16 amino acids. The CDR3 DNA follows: TGTGCCACCAGACGGGGACTAGCGCCCGGCACAGATACGCAGTATTTT. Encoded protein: CATRRGLAPGTDTQYF.